These 23 T cell receptor beta chains were all obtained from the same sample, sequenced in a study of blood T cell repertoires in COVID-19. Profiled with immunoSEQ multiplex PCR; TCRdb holds only in-frame clones, not every one. The sample lists a few hundred thousand clones, 80% to 90% occurring once. Sequencing used PBMCs or T cells enriched from blood (not recorded which). Receptor source: a woman aged 25 to 39 who had recovered from COVID-19.

The CDR3 region has the DNA TGTGCCTGGAGTCCCCCGGGTGTTTATAGCAATCAGCCCCAGCATTTT. It yields the protein CAWSPPGVYSNQPQHF. The chain recombines TRBV30 with TRBJ1-5; no clear D gene. V was trimmed by 2 bases and J by 0 bases, leaving 14 bases between them. CDR1 is GTSNPN and CDR2 is SVGIG in the germline V gene (reference sequence). This CDR3 region has 16 residues.

V and J are TRBV4-2 and TRBJ2-1, with 8 bases that match TRBD2. The CDR3 has 16 residues. Germline trimming cut 4 bases from V and 3 bases from J; bases unmatched to any gene: 8. Germline V gene lookup returns CDR1 LGHNA and CDR2 YNFKEQ. As DNA, the CDR3 is TGTGCCAGCAGCCCCGAGAAAAGCGGGGGCTACAATGAGCAGTTCTTC. Its translation: CASSPEKSGGYNEQFF.

This clone has more than one count but fewer than ten. Other DNA variants within this sample encode the same CDR3. The CDR3 is CASSPRASGTNEQFF. As DNA, the CDR3 is TGTGCCAGCAGCCCTCGGGCTAGCGGGACTAATGAGCAGTTCTTC. The chain couples TRBV7-3 to TRBJ2-1; 9 bases agree with TRBD2. V lost 5 bases, J lost 7 bases, and 9 bases stayed unmatched. The CDR3 loop spans 15 amino acids. Germline V gene data show CDR1 as SGHTA and CDR2 as FQGTGA.

This clone was counted only a few times. V is TRBV3-1 (or the pseudogene TRBV3-2) and J is TRBJ2-7, with D maybe TRBD2 (5 bases). This CDR3 is built from 13 residues. The V and J ends lost 2 bases and 4 bases respectively, with 9 bases between them. CDR1 LGHDT and CDR2 YNNKEL come from the germline V gene (reference sequence). DNA of the CDR3: TGTGCCAGCAGCCAAAAGGGAGCATACGAGCAGTACTTC. Translating it yields CASSQKGAYEQYF.

The chain employs TRBV6-6 and TRBJ1-6; tentatively, D is TRBD1 (5 bases). The CDR3 covers 17 residues. Between the trimmed V and J ends, which lost 5 bases and 3 bases, there was a span of 17 bases. Germline loops: CDR1 MNHNY, CDR2 SVGAGI (reference sequence). The CDR3 coding sequence is TGTGCCAGCAGTCAGAAGACAGTCCTTAACTATAATTCACCCCTCCACTTT. It encodes CASSQKTVLNYNSPLHF.

This chain connects TRBV5-5 to TRBJ2-5; D is ambiguous. Trimming removed 4 bases from V and 1 base from J, with 14 bases in between. This CDR3 has 15 amino acids. Per germline, CDR1 SGHKS and CDR2 YYEKEE (reference sequence). DNA of the CDR3: TGTGCCAGCAGCCCCCTGAACCCGGGCCAAGAGACCCAGTACTTC. Encoded protein: CASSPLNPGQETQYF.

As for this clone: Other DNA sequences from this sample encode an identical CDR3 as well. The J gene is TRBJ2-7, the V gene TRBV6-1, with D hard to call. The CDR3 covers 12 residues. Germline loops: CDR1 MNHNS, CDR2 SASEGT. V lost 2 bases, J lost 3 bases, and 5 bases lay in between. The DNA of the CDR3 is TGTGCCAGCAGTGAAAGAGGCTACGAGCAGTACTTC. Translation gives CASSERGYEQYF.

This clone was seen only a few times. This sequence joins TRBV10-2 and TRBJ1-4, with TRBD1 matching over 7 bases. Germline trimming cut 9 bases from V and 1 base from J; bases unmatched to any gene: 11. The length of the CDR3 is 16 residues. Germline assignment: CDR1 WSHSY and CDR2 SAAADI. This CDR3 is CASARGGGGTNEKLFF. In DNA, the CDR3 is TGCGCCAGTGCTCGAGGGGGCGGAGGAACTAATGAAAAACTGTTTTTT.

This clone occurred once. The rearrangement joins TRBV5-6 to TRBJ2-1; 10 bases fit TRBD1. CDR1 SGHDT and CDR2 YYEEEE come from the germline V gene. V trimming: 3 bases; J trimming: 0 bases; junction bases outside the gene matches: 9. CDR3 length equals 18 residues. CDR3 sequence reads: CASSWGQGKISSYNEQFF. For the CDR3, the DNA is TGTGCCAGCAGCTGGGGACAGGGGAAAATTAGCTCCTACAATGAGCAGTTCTTC.

The chain employs TRBV11-1 and TRBJ2-5, with 9 bases aligning to TRBD2. Trimming removed 5 bases from V and 5 bases from J; junction bases left unmatched: 9. Per germline, CDR1 SGHAT and CDR2 FQDESV (reference sequence). CDR3 size: 15 residues. The CDR3 nucleotides read TGTGCCAGCAGCCATAGCGGGAGATTGAAGGAGACCCAGTACTTC. Protein sequence: CASSHSGRLKETQYF.

The chain has TRBV19 and TRBJ2-7; 7 bases map to TRBD1. CDR3 length equals 15 residues. Trimming at V came to 5 bases and at J to 2 bases, leaving 9 bases not matched to a gene. The germline gives CDR1 LNHDA, CDR2 SQIVND (reference sequence). The CDR3 DNA reads TGTGCCAGTAGTGACAAGGGACAGTACCCCTACGAGCAGTACTTC. It translates to CASSDKGQYPYEQYF. Drawing the rest from reference TRBV19 and TRBJ2-7, the complete variable domain is DGGITQSPKYLFRKEGQNVTLSCEQNLNHDAMYWYRQDPGQGLRLIYYSQIVNDFQKGDIAEGYSVSREKKESFPLTVTSAQKNPTAFYLCASSDKGQYPYEQYFGPGTRLTVT.

A single count supports this clone. The rearrangement joins TRBV19 to TRBJ1-5; no clear D gene. The germline gives CDR1 LNHDA, CDR2 SQIVND (reference sequence). The CDR3 runs 16 residues. Trimming took off 6 bases at V and 4 bases at J, with 19 bases between the two ends. The DNA of the CDR3 is TGTGCCAGTAGACCAAATCCCCAGGTTTTGAATCAGCCCCAGCATTTT. Its translation is CASRPNPQVLNQPQHF.

The CDR3 DNA sequence: TGTGCCAGCTCACCGGGAGGCTACACCTTC. Amino acid sequence: CASSPGGYTF. This rearrangement joins TRBV12-3 or TRBV12-4 to TRBJ1-2; D ambiguous. Trimming took 8 bases from V and 8 from J, leaving 9 bases between them. The CDR3 totals 10 residues.

Here the CDR3 reads CASSPLDRGPNYGYTF. The CDR3 DNA reads TGTGCCAGCTCACCGCTGGACAGGGGCCCTAACTATGGCTACACCTTC. V usage is TRBV18 and J usage is TRBJ1-2; 9 bases fit TRBD1. Germline V gives CDR1 KGHSH, CDR2 LQKENI. V trimming: 3 bases; J trimming: 0 bases; junction bases outside the gene matches: 5. The CDR3 is made up of 16 amino acids.

The chain uses TRBV19 and TRBJ1-6; D is unresolved. The germline V and J ends were trimmed by 6 bases and 9 bases, with 12 bases remaining between them. Germline CDR1 and CDR2: LNHDA and SQIVND (reference sequence). This CDR3 spans 13 amino acids. The CDR3 protein is CASSEGRTSPLHF. The CDR3 DNA is TGTGCCAGTAGCGAGGGTCGGACTTCACCCCTCCACTTT.

The V call is TRBV28, the J call TRBJ2-1; D is unresolved. The germline V gene has CDR1 MDHEN and CDR2 SYDVKM. The CDR3 sequence is 13 residues long. The ends were cut back, 3 bases at V and 3 bases at J, with 6 bases in the middle. The CDR3 reads CASSFSFYNEQFF. CDR3 nucleotides: TGTGCCAGCAGTTTTAGTTTCTACAATGAGCAGTTCTTC. Supplemented by reference TRBV28 and TRBJ2-1, the full variable domain reads DVKVTQSSRYLVKRTGEKVFLECVQDMDHENMFWYRQDPGLGLRLIYFSYDVKMKEKGDIPEGYSVSREKKERFSLILESASTNQTSMYLCASSFSFYNEQFFGPGTRLTVL.

This chain connects TRBV10-3 to TRBJ2-1; D might be TRBD1 (5 bases). Germline CDR1 and CDR2: ENHRY and SYGVKD. With 0 bases removed from V and 5 bases from J, the gap between germline ends came to 11 bases. The length of the CDR3 is 15 residues. This chain's CDR3 is CAISESTEFDNEQFF. The CDR3 coding sequence is TGTGCCATCAGTGAGTCGACAGAATTCGACAATGAGCAGTTCTTC.

The chain couples TRBV7-2 to TRBJ1-6; perhaps TRBD1 as D (6 bases). The germline gives CDR1 SGHTA, CDR2 FQGNSA. V was shortened by 3 bases and J by 2 bases, with 14 bases between the two germline ends. CDR3 length: 17 amino acids. CDR3 protein: CASSLPQGRPYNSPLHF. CDR3 in DNA: TGTGCCAGCAGCTTGCCCCAGGGGCGCCCCTATAATTCACCCCTCCACTTT.

J is TRBJ1-1 and V is TRBV7-9; tentatively, D is TRBD1 (6 bases). The V gene's germline CDR1 is SEHNR and CDR2 FQNEAQ (reference sequence). The germline V and J ends were trimmed by 6 bases and 8 bases, with 10 bases remaining between them. CDR3 length: 11 amino acids. The CDR3 is CASRGQGEAFF. The CDR3 nucleotides are TGTGCCAGCAGGGGTCAGGGGGAAGCTTTCTTT.

This clone was detected a few times. The V and J genes are TRBV27 and TRBJ1-1; 10 bases fit TRBD1. The CDR3 is 12 residues long. The germline V gene has CDR1 MNHEY and CDR2 SMNVEV (reference sequence). The trim removed 7 bases at V and 6 bases at J, leaving 2 bases unmatched. CDR3 DNA sequence: TGTGCCAGCATGGGGACAGGGGCTGAAGCTTTCTTT. This gives the protein CASMGTGAEAFF.

In its sample, this clone was seen once. The chain couples TRBV6-5 to TRBJ2-5; D gene unclear. From germline, CDR1 is MNHEY and CDR2 SVGAGI. The CDR3 is 14 amino acids. V gave up 7 bases and J gave up 1 base, with 13 bases separating them. The CDR3 loop is CASTRRQFQETQYF. The CDR3 DNA is TGTGCCAGCACCCGGCGGCAGTTCCAAGAGACCCAGTACTTC.

The genes are TRBV24-1 and TRBJ1-3, with TRBD1 identical over 7 bases. CDR1 and CDR2 (germline): KGHDR, SFDVKD. After removal of 12 bases from V and 2 bases from J, the junction contained 6 bases not matched to a gene. The CDR3 has 13 amino acids. The CDR3 DNA reads TGTGCCTCAACAGGGGAGGCTGGAAACACCATATATTTT. Amino acid sequence: CASTGEAGNTIYF.

The chain is built from TRBV6-4 and TRBJ1-3; D is unresolved. The CDR3 loop spans 13 amino acids. V was clipped by 3 bases and J by 4 bases, with 7 bases between them. The germline V gene has CDR1 MRHNA and CDR2 SNTAGT. Here the CDR3 DNA reads TGTGCCAGCAGTGATGGGAGCGGAAACACCATATATTTT. Translating gives CASSDGSGNTIYF.